Following are 29 T cell receptor beta chains from one sample sequenced in a study of cytomegalovirus exposure and HLA in healthy donors. The PCR used 60 Vbeta and 13 Jbeta primers. The data were produced by immunoSEQ multiplex PCR, yet TCRdb's version contains in-frame clones alone and is incomplete. Of roughly 180,000 clones detected, around 76% appear once; the ten largest clones hold about 1.5%. Sequencing was performed on PBMCs. The receptors stem from a man in his forties in good health and CMV-seronegative.

This clone appeared a few times. An end of the junction differs from the germline gene, which may be a read error. This chain connects TRBV28 to TRBJ2-2; 9 positions agree with TRBD2. The CDR3 spans 16 residues. Germline assignment: CDR1 MDHEN and CDR2 SYDVKM. For the CDR3, the DNA is TGTGCCAGCACTTTAGTGACTAGCGGCCACACCGGGGAGCTGTTTTTT. This gives the protein CASTLVTSGHTGELFF. Looking up the rest from reference TRBV28 and TRBJ2-2 gives the full variable domain: DVKVTQSSRYLVKRTGEKVFLECVQDMDHENMFWYRQDPGLGLRLIYFSYDVKMKEKGDIPEGYSVSREKKERFSLILESASTNQTSMYLCASTLVTSGHTGELFFGEGSRLTVL.

This clone was seen more than once but under ten times. This chain joins TRBV27 and TRBJ2-5, with D possibly TRBD2 on 5 matching bases. The CDR3 length is 14 residues. The ends were cut back, 0 bases at V and 5 bases at J, with 10 bases in the middle. CDR1 and CDR2 (germline): MNHEY, SMNVEV (reference sequence). The CDR3 sequence: CASSLSDGEETQYF. CDR3 sequence (DNA): TGTGCCAGCAGTTTATCGGACGGGGAGGAGACCCAGTACTTC.

This clone has more than one count but fewer than ten. The rearrangement joins TRBV4-3 to TRBJ2-5; TRBD1 matches at 7 bases. The germline CDR1 and CDR2 sequences are LGHNA and YSLEER. This CDR3 comprises 15 residues. The V and J ends lost 4 bases and 4 bases, in that order; junction bases with no gene match: 9. As DNA, the CDR3 is TGCGCCAGCAGCCGCACCAGCGACAGGGTAGAGACCCAGTACTTC. Translating gives CASSRTSDRVETQYF.

V is TRBV4-3 and J is TRBJ2-6, with 10 bases aligning to TRBD1. From germline, CDR1 is LGHNA and CDR2 YSLEER. The V gene end was trimmed by 4 bases and the J gene end by 0 bases; junction bases not matched to a gene: 9. The CDR3 runs to 19 residues. The CDR3 DNA follows: TGCGCCAGCAGCCGGGGAAGGACAGGGGGAGGCTCTGGGGCCAACGTCCTGACTTTC. Protein product: CASSRGRTGGGSGANVLTF.

This clone was counted once. The chain is built from TRBV5-6 and TRBJ1-2, with unresolved D. Germline loops: CDR1 SGHDT, CDR2 YYEEEE. Trimming removed 3 bases from V and 6 bases from J, with 6 bases in between. The CDR3 length is 11 residues. CDR3 in DNA: TGTGCCAGCAGCTGGGCCAATGGCTACACCTTC. Protein product: CASSWANGYTF.

The chain employs TRBV4-3 and TRBJ1-6; 7 nucleotides align to TRBD1. Germline V gene data show CDR1 as LGHNA and CDR2 as YSLEER. Trimming took 3 bases from V and 6 from J; bases not matched to a gene: 11. This CDR3 is 17 amino acids long. CDR3: CASSQPLQGVGNSPLHF. The CDR3 bases are TGCGCCAGCAGCCAGCCGCTCCAGGGGGTGGGTAATTCACCCCTCCACTTT.

J is TRBJ2-3 and V is TRBV4-3, with 9 positions matching TRBD2. This CDR3 has 15 residues. CDR1 is LGHNA and CDR2 is YSLEER in the germline V gene. Germline trimming cut 0 bases from V and 4 bases from J; bases unmatched to any gene: 2. CDR3 in amino acids: CASSQDLAGPDTQYF. As DNA, the CDR3 is TGCGCCAGCAGCCAAGATCTAGCGGGGCCAGATACGCAGTATTTT.

The chain recombines TRBV7-9 with TRBJ1-2; a possible D gene is TRBD1 (5 bases). Per germline, CDR1 SEHNR and CDR2 FQNEAQ (reference sequence). V was shortened by 3 bases and J by 5 bases, with 10 bases between the two germline ends. This CDR3 has 13 amino acids. CDR3: CASSFQGTYGYTF. DNA of the CDR3: TGTGCCAGCAGCTTTCAGGGCACGTATGGCTACACCTTC.

This sequence joins TRBV7-9 and TRBJ2-5; unclear D gene. V was cut by 6 bases and J by 2 bases, with 10 bases left in between. The germline V gene encodes CDR1 SEHNR and CDR2 FQNEAQ (reference sequence). This CDR3 comprises 13 residues. The CDR3 loop reads CASRPRSQETQYF. Here the CDR3 DNA reads TGTGCCAGCAGACCTAGATCACAAGAGACCCAGTACTTC.

The V and J genes are TRBV2 and TRBJ1-2; D is unclear. The CDR3 sequence is 13 residues long. Per germline, CDR1 SNHLY and CDR2 FYNNEI. V was pared by 4 bases and J by 6 bases, with 12 bases between. CDR3 region: CASSVTGVNGYTF. The DNA of the CDR3 is TGTGCCAGCAGTGTAACGGGAGTTAATGGCTACACCTTC.

This chain uses TRBV5-4 with TRBJ2-2; D is perhaps TRBD1 (5 bases). CDR3 size: 14 residues. Germline CDR1 SGHNT, CDR2 YYREEE (reference sequence). Trimming took 1 base from V and 4 from J, leaving 8 bases between them. CDR3 sequence (DNA): TGTGCCAGCAGCTTGTTCCAGGGCACCGGGGAGCTGTTTTTT. Amino acids: CASSLFQGTGELFF.

The rearrangement uses TRBV7-6 and TRBJ2-1, with 10 bases fitting TRBD2. The CDR3 has 15 amino acids. CDR1 and CDR2 (germline): SGHVS, FNYEAQ. V was pared by 6 bases and J by 4 bases, with 6 bases of the junction left unmatched. CDR3 in amino acids: CASSFSSGGYNEQFF. The CDR3 DNA reads TGTGCCAGCAGTTTTTCTAGCGGGGGATACAATGAGCAGTTCTTC. The variable domain in full, with the rest retrieved from reference TRBV7-6 and TRBJ2-1, is GAGVSQSPRYKVTKRGQDVALRCDPISGHVSLYWYRQALGQGPEFLTYFNYEAQQDKSGLPNDRFSAERPEGSISTLTIQRTEQRDSAMYRCASSFSSGGYNEQFFGPGTRLTVL.

The chain combines TRBV5-1 with TRBJ2-5; 9 bases align to TRBD2. There are 14 residues in the CDR3. CDR1 is SGHRS, CDR2 YFSETQ, per germline. Trimming cost V 4 bases and J 3 bases; bases outside gene matches: 4. CDR3 sequence (DNA): TGCGCCAGCAGCGTCGGGACTAGCAAAGAGACCCAGTACTTC. Residues: CASSVGTSKETQYF.

The rearrangement links TRBV6-6 to TRBJ2-1; D may be TRBD2 (6 bases). CDR3 length: 14 amino acids. V was trimmed by 5 bases and J by 0 bases, leaving 8 bases between them. Germline V gene sequence: CDR1 MNHNY, CDR2 SVGAGI (reference sequence). The CDR3 region has the DNA TGTGCCAGCAGTCGGGGGTTCTCCTACAATGAGCAGTTCTTC. Its translation: CASSRGFSYNEQFF.

Only a few counts were recorded for this clone. The genes are TRBV5-5 and TRBJ2-7, with D tentatively TRBD2 (5 bases). The V end was cut by 5 bases, the J end by 5 bases, with 20 bases between. The CDR3 runs to 15 residues. Germline V gene data show CDR1 as SGHKS and CDR2 as YYEKEE (reference sequence). The CDR3: CASRDPGSNLDEQYF. CDR3 nucleotide sequence: TGTGCCAGCAGGGATCCGGGATCCAATCTCGACGAGCAGTACTTC. The whole variable domain, remainder taken from reference TRBV5-5 and TRBJ2-7, is DAGVTQSPTHLIKTRGQQVTLRCSPISGHKSVSWYQQVLGQGPQFIFQYYEKEERGRGNFPDRFSARQFPNYSSELNVNALLLGDSALYLCASRDPGSNLDEQYFGPGTRLTVT.

The chain has TRBV5-6 and TRBJ2-5, with TRBD2 matching over 10 bases. The CDR3 is made up of 15 amino acids. Germline trimming cut 4 bases from V and 4 bases from J; bases unmatched to any gene: 7. Germline CDR1 reads SGHDT; CDR2 reads YYEEEE. CDR3 in amino acids: CASSTLAGEGETQYF. The CDR3 coding sequence is TGTGCCAGCAGCACTCTAGCGGGAGAGGGAGAGACCCAGTACTTC.

CDR3 sequence (DNA): TGTGCCAGCAGAACTGCGACAGGGGGCGACGGAAACACCATATATTTT. This encodes CASRTATGGDGNTIYF. This chain uses TRBV28 with TRBJ1-3; TRBD1 aligns across 10 bases. CDR3 length equals 16 residues. After removal of 6 bases from V and 4 bases from J, the junction contained 9 bases not matched to a gene. Germline V gene lookup returns CDR1 MDHEN and CDR2 SYDVKM.

The chain employs TRBV29-1 and TRBJ2-7; TRBD2 matches 9 bases. V was clipped by 4 bases and J by 0 bases; unmatched bases: 7. CDR3 size: 15 residues. Germline CDR1 is SQVTM and CDR2 is ANQGSEA. CDR3 sequence reads: CSVVRREGISYEQYF. CDR3 nucleotide sequence: TGCAGCGTTGTTCGGCGGGAGGGAATCTCCTACGAGCAGTACTTC.

The rearrangement links TRBV6-1 to TRBJ1-2; the D gene is possibly TRBD1 (6 bases). Deletions cut 2 bases from V and 8 bases from J, with 12 bases between. This CDR3 spans 13 amino acids. Germline V gives CDR1 MNHNS, CDR2 SASEGT. DNA for the CDR3: TGTGCCAGCAGTGAAAATCAGGGGATCGGCTACACCTTC. As protein: CASSENQGIGYTF.

The chain has TRBV5-1 and TRBJ2-7; D perhaps matches TRBD2 (6 bases). This CDR3 is 13 amino acids long. Trimming pared 4 bases from V and 5 bases from J, leaving 13 bases between. The germline CDR1 and CDR2 sequences are SGHRS and YFSETQ. CDR3 loop: CASSGAGRNEQYF. For the CDR3, the DNA is TGCGCCAGCAGCGGGGCAGGGAGGAACGAGCAGTACTTC.

This clone was observed a single time. The CDR3 nucleotides are TGTGCCAGCAGCTCAACTCCCCAGGGGAACAATCAGCCCCAGCATTTT. It yields the protein CASSSTPQGNNQPQHF. The V and J genes are TRBV7-9 and TRBJ1-5; D may be TRBD1 (6 bases). Germline loops: CDR1 SEHNR, CDR2 FQNEAQ (reference sequence). Trimming took 4 bases from V and 3 from J, leaving 16 bases between them. There are 16 residues in the CDR3.

The V gene is TRBV2, the J gene TRBJ2-3, with a weak D call TRBD2 (5 bases). The V gene's germline CDR1 is SNHLY and CDR2 FYNNEI. Between the trimmed V and J ends, which lost 7 bases and 6 bases, there was a span of 17 bases. This CDR3 comprises 14 residues. The CDR3 nucleotides are TGTGCCAGCAAGCCTAGCTACTCCTCGGATACGCAGTATTTT. It is translated as CASKPSYSSDTQYF.

The genes are TRBV29-1 and TRBJ2-7; 7 bases fit TRBD2. The CDR3 is 14 amino acids. The trim removed 6 bases at V and 0 bases at J, leaving 8 bases unmatched. Germline loops: CDR1 SQVTM, CDR2 ANQGSEA. The CDR3 is CSVAGLTSSYEQYF. CDR3 nucleotides: TGCAGCGTAGCGGGACTCACAAGCTCCTACGAGCAGTACTTC.

The rearrangement links TRBV9 to TRBJ2-1; 7 positions match TRBD2. The CDR3 runs 15 residues. Germline trimming cut 3 bases from V and 1 base from J; bases unmatched to any gene: 4. The V gene's germline CDR1 is SGDLS and CDR2 YYNGEE. CDR3 sequence: CASSAGLGSYNEQFF. Here the CDR3 DNA reads TGTGCCAGCAGCGCCGGACTAGGTTCCTACAATGAGCAGTTCTTC.

The chain links TRBV2 to TRBJ1-1, with D perhaps matching TRBD1 (5 bases). CDR1 and CDR2 (germline): SNHLY, FYNNEI. The CDR3 sequence is 12 residues long. V was trimmed by 4 bases and J by 4 bases, leaving 7 bases between them. Written as DNA, the CDR3 is TGTGCCAGCAGTGGCGGGGGCACTGAAGCTTTCTTT. This translates into CASSGGGTEAFF.

The chain carries TRBV9 and TRBJ1-2; the match to TRBD1 covers 7 bases. There are 14 residues in the CDR3. The V gene's germline CDR1 is SGDLS and CDR2 YYNGEE. J lost 6 bases, V lost 4 bases, and 9 bases had no gene match. The CDR3 nucleotides are TGTGCCAGCAGCAGCAACAGGGGAGGCAATGGCTACACCTTC. It specifies CASSSNRGGNGYTF.

This clone was observed a handful of times. The gene calls are TRBV25-1 and TRBJ2-2; 10 bases agree with TRBD1. CDR3 length: 15 residues. The germline gives CDR1 MGHDK, CDR2 SYGVNS. After removal of 5 bases from V and 5 bases from J, the junction contained 5 bases not matched to a gene. CDR3 nucleotide sequence: TGTGCCAGCAGTTTGACAGGGGGCTCGACCGGGGAGCTGTTTTTT. Translation: CASSLTGGSTGELFF. The variable domain in full, completed from reference TRBV25-1 and TRBJ2-2, reads EADIYQTPRYLVIGTGKKITLECSQTMGHDKMYWYQQDPGMELHLIHYSYGVNSTEKGDLSSESTVSRIRTEHFPLTLESARPSHTSQYLCASSLTGGSTGELFFGEGSRLTVL.

The chain has TRBV11-2 and TRBJ1-3; 7 bases align to TRBD1. Germline V gives CDR1 SGHAT, CDR2 FQNNGV. Trimming at V came to 2 bases and at J to 0 bases, leaving 7 bases not matched to a gene. The CDR3 is 17 residues long. CDR3 coding DNA: TGTGCCAGCAGCTTACGTATACAGGGGAGCTCTGGAAACACCATATATTTT. This translates into CASSLRIQGSSGNTIYF.

This chain connects TRBV30 to TRBJ1-2, with D maybe TRBD1 (5 bases). This CDR3 is 12 amino acids long. Trimming left V 4 bases short and J 4 bases short, with 10 bases between. Germline CDR1 is GTSNPN and CDR2 is SVGIG (reference sequence). CDR3 in amino acids: CAWKTEPYGYTF. The CDR3 DNA reads as TGTGCCTGGAAGACAGAACCCTATGGCTACACCTTC. Drawing the rest from reference TRBV30 and TRBJ1-2, the complete variable domain is SQTIHQWPATLVQPVGSPLSLECTVEGTSNPNLYWYRQAAGRGLQLLFYSVGIGQISSEVPQNLSASRPQDRQFILSSKKLLLSDSGFYLCAWKTEPYGYTFGSGTRLTVV.